These T cell receptor beta chains were read from a single sample in a study of blood T cell repertoires in COVID-19. Sequencing was performed with immunoSEQ multiplex PCR; in TCRdb, only in-frame clones are kept and a portion is missing. The table has fewer than 250,000 clones, approximately 90% seen once. The sequencing input was peripheral blood. All receptors derive from a man younger than 40 with COVID-19, enrolled during active disease. CDR3s include the opening cysteine and the closing phenylalanine or tryptophan. Fields, in order: J gene, V gene, clone size, D gene, CDR3 DNA, CDR3 protein. The D gene is left open where the match is weak. Clone size is shown for a subset of rows, as once, few, many or a class of expanded clone.

j_call: TRBJ2-7; v_call: TRBV7-6; clone_size: .; d_call: TRBD2; cdr3_nt: TGTGCCAGCAGCGCTAAACTAGCGGGGGGCGTCTACGAGCAGTACTTC; cdr3_aa: CASSAKLAGGVYEQYF
j_call: TRBJ2-7; v_call: TRBV28; clone_size: .; d_call: TRBD2; cdr3_nt: TGTGCCAGCAGTTTATATAAGCCATCAGACGGGGGGACGGGCGAGCAGTACTTC; cdr3_aa: CASSLYKPSDGGTGEQYF
j_call: TRBJ2-7; v_call: TRBV2; clone_size: .; d_call: .; cdr3_nt: TGTGCCAGCAGTCATACTCCGGGGATAATCTCCTACGAGCAGTACTTC; cdr3_aa: CASSHTPGIISYEQYF
j_call: TRBJ2-5; v_call: TRBV30; clone_size: once; d_call: TRBD2; cdr3_nt: TGTGCCTGGAGTGGCCTTCACCCGGGACTAGCGGAAGAGACCCAGTACTTC; cdr3_aa: CAWSGLHPGLAEETQYF
j_call: TRBJ1-3; v_call: TRBV7-3; clone_size: .; d_call: TRBD1; cdr3_nt: TGTGCCAGCAGCCCCACGTCGGGCTCCGGGACAGGTGGAAACACCATATATTTT; cdr3_aa: CASSPTSGSGTGGNTIYF
j_call: TRBJ2-1; v_call: TRBV20-1; clone_size: .; d_call: TRBD2; cdr3_nt: TGCAGTGCCAGTGTGCGGGAGGACAATGAGCAGTTCTTC; cdr3_aa: CSASVREDNEQFF
j_call: TRBJ2-7; v_call: TRBV7-2; clone_size: .; d_call: TRBD2; cdr3_nt: TGTGCCAGCAGCTTAGCGCTGGCGGGGGTCAGGGACGAGCAGTACTTC; cdr3_aa: CASSLALAGVRDEQYF
j_call: TRBJ2-7; v_call: TRBV28; clone_size: .; d_call: TRBD1; cdr3_nt: TGTGCCAGCAACAACCCCAGGGGGCGCTTCGAGCAGTACTTC; cdr3_aa: CASNNPRGRFEQYF
j_call: TRBJ2-6; v_call: TRBV5-6; clone_size: .; d_call: .; cdr3_nt: TGTGCCAGCAGCCGCTATGGTTTGGCCAACGTCCTGACTTTC; cdr3_aa: CASSRYGLANVLTF
j_call: TRBJ1-2; v_call: TRBV5-1; clone_size: .; d_call: .; cdr3_nt: TGCGCCAGCAGCCCTGAAGGGGCATATGGCTACACCTTC; cdr3_aa: CASSPEGAYGYTF
j_call: TRBJ2-1; v_call: TRBV11-2; clone_size: once; d_call: TRBD1; cdr3_nt: TGTGCCAGCAGCGAAAGACAGGGTTCGCCCTCCTACAATGAGCAGTTCTTC; cdr3_aa: CASSERQGSPSYNEQFF
j_call: TRBJ1-1; v_call: TRBV5-4; clone_size: .; d_call: .; cdr3_nt: TGTGCCAGCAGCCTGGACGGGAGGAACACTGAAGCTTTCTTT; cdr3_aa: CASSLDGRNTEAFF
j_call: TRBJ1-3; v_call: TRBV10-1; clone_size: .; d_call: TRBD1; cdr3_nt: TGCGCCAGCAGGAACAGGGGGCGCGGTGGAAACACCATATATTTT; cdr3_aa: CASRNRGRGGNTIYF
j_call: TRBJ2-1; v_call: TRBV6-1; clone_size: few; d_call: TRBD2; cdr3_nt: TGTGCCAGCAGTGGGAGCGGGAGCGAATATAGGGGTAACTCCTACAATGAGCAGTTCTTC; cdr3_aa: CASSGSGSEYRGNSYNEQFF
j_call: TRBJ2-7; v_call: TRBV18; clone_size: .; d_call: .; cdr3_nt: TGTGCCAGCTCACTGCGACAGGAAGACTACGAGCAGTACTTC; cdr3_aa: CASSLRQEDYEQYF
j_call: TRBJ1-5; v_call: TRBV7-2; clone_size: .; d_call: .; cdr3_nt: TGTGCCAGCAGCTTAGATGGCGGGGAATATCAGCCCCAGCATTTT; cdr3_aa: CASSLDGGEYQPQHF
j_call: TRBJ2-7; v_call: TRBV5-4; clone_size: .; d_call: .; cdr3_nt: TGTGCCAGCAGCTCGCGGGACCGCGGGTACGAGCAGTACTTC; cdr3_aa: CASSSRDRGYEQYF
j_call: TRBJ2-3; v_call: TRBV24-1; clone_size: .; d_call: .; cdr3_nt: TGTGCCACCAGTGACCCCTCTGACCAGGGAGATACGCAGTATTTT; cdr3_aa: CATSDPSDQGDTQYF
j_call: TRBJ1-2; v_call: TRBV7-9; clone_size: .; d_call: .; cdr3_nt: TGTGCCAGCAGCTTAGTTGCAGGGGACGGCTACACCTTC; cdr3_aa: CASSLVAGDGYTF
j_call: TRBJ2-7; v_call: TRBV12-3/TRBV12-4; clone_size: .; d_call: .; cdr3_nt: TGTGCCAGCAGTTTGCGTACCTACGAGCAGTACTTC; cdr3_aa: CASSLRTYEQYF
j_call: TRBJ1-1; v_call: TRBV6-5; clone_size: .; d_call: .; cdr3_nt: TGTGCCAGCAGTTACGGTGGCTCGGGGGCTGAAGCTTTCTTT; cdr3_aa: CASSYGGSGAEAFF
j_call: TRBJ1-1; v_call: TRBV5-4; clone_size: .; d_call: TRBD1; cdr3_nt: TGTGCCAGCAGCTTCGGGGACAGGAACACTGAAGCTTTCTTT; cdr3_aa: CASSFGDRNTEAFF
j_call: TRBJ2-2; v_call: TRBV7-2; clone_size: once; d_call: TRBD1; cdr3_nt: TGTGCCAGCAGCTACCTCGGGACAGCGAACACCGGGGAGCTGTTTTTT; cdr3_aa: CASSYLGTANTGELFF
j_call: TRBJ2-1; v_call: TRBV4-3; clone_size: few; d_call: TRBD1; cdr3_nt: TGCGCCAGCAGCCAAGACCAGGACAGGGTTTACAATGAGCAGTTCTTC; cdr3_aa: CASSQDQDRVYNEQFF
j_call: TRBJ2-2; v_call: TRBV3-1/TRBV3-2; clone_size: few; d_call: TRBD2; cdr3_nt: TGTGCCAGCAGCCAAGTATGGCTAGCGGGAGGCACCGGGGAGCTGTTTTTT; cdr3_aa: CASSQVWLAGGTGELFF
j_call: TRBJ2-1; v_call: TRBV21-1; clone_size: .; d_call: .; cdr3_nt: TGTGCCAGCAGCACCCCAGGGCAGGGGGGCAATGAGCAGTTCTTC; cdr3_aa: CASSTPGQGGNEQFF
j_call: TRBJ2-7; v_call: TRBV27; clone_size: .; d_call: TRBD1; cdr3_nt: TGTGCCAGCAGTTTATCAGGGGGCCCACTGTCCTACGAGCAGTACTTC; cdr3_aa: CASSLSGGPLSYEQYF
j_call: TRBJ2-4; v_call: TRBV6-4; clone_size: .; d_call: TRBD1; cdr3_nt: TGTGCCAGCAGCGCGACAGGGGGAAACATTCAGTACTTC; cdr3_aa: CASSATGGNIQYF
j_call: TRBJ2-7; v_call: TRBV21-1; clone_size: .; d_call: .; cdr3_nt: TGTGCCAGCAGCAAAGGAGGACAGGGGGCCCACGAGCAGTACTTC; cdr3_aa: CASSKGGQGAHEQYF
j_call: TRBJ1-5; v_call: TRBV7-9; clone_size: .; d_call: .; cdr3_nt: TGTGCCAGCAGCTCTATCGATAGAAGAAGCAATCAGCCCCAGCATTTT; cdr3_aa: CASSSIDRRSNQPQHF
j_call: TRBJ1-6; v_call: TRBV5-1; clone_size: few; d_call: .; cdr3_nt: TGCGCCAGCAGCTTGGGCCAGGGGTTTAATTCACCCCTCCACTTT; cdr3_aa: CASSLGQGFNSPLHF
j_call: TRBJ1-6; v_call: TRBV2; clone_size: .; d_call: .; cdr3_nt: TGTGCCAGCAGTGGGGAGGGTAATTCACCCCTCCACTTT; cdr3_aa: CASSGEGNSPLHF
j_call: TRBJ2-7; v_call: TRBV7-2; clone_size: .; d_call: .; cdr3_nt: TGTGCCAGCAGCTTAGCGAGGGCTATCTACGAGCAGTACTTC; cdr3_aa: CASSLARAIYEQYF
j_call: TRBJ2-1; v_call: TRBV6-5; clone_size: few; d_call: TRBD1; cdr3_nt: TGTGCCAGCAGTCGACAGGGCAATGAGCAGTTCTTC; cdr3_aa: CASSRQGNEQFF
j_call: TRBJ2-1; v_call: TRBV6-5; clone_size: .; d_call: TRBD2; cdr3_nt: TGTGCCAGCAGACTAGCGGGGTACAATGAGCAGTTCTTC; cdr3_aa: CASRLAGYNEQFF
j_call: TRBJ2-4; v_call: TRBV7-2; clone_size: .; d_call: .; cdr3_nt: TGTGCCATTCTCGGCGGAGGGGCCAAAAACATTCAGTACTTC; cdr3_aa: CAILGGGAKNIQYF
j_call: TRBJ2-6; v_call: TRBV19; clone_size: .; d_call: .; cdr3_nt: TGTGCCAGGATTTTCCCACAGGGAAGCTCTGGGGCCAACGTCCTGACTTTC; cdr3_aa: CARIFPQGSSGANVLTF
j_call: TRBJ1-6; v_call: TRBV5-3; clone_size: few; d_call: .; cdr3_nt: TGTGCCAGAAGCTGCCGGGCGGGCAGAAATTCACCCCTCCACTTT; cdr3_aa: CARSCRAGRNSPLHF
j_call: TRBJ1-3; v_call: TRBV30; clone_size: .; d_call: .; cdr3_nt: TGTGCCTGGAGGAAGGTCGGGGGGGGCTGGAACTCTGGAAACACCATATATTTT; cdr3_aa: CAWRKVGGGWNSGNTIYF
j_call: TRBJ1-2; v_call: TRBV5-4; clone_size: .; d_call: .; cdr3_nt: TGTGCCAGCAGCTTGGAGGGCGGGGGGCGGTATGGCTACACCTTC; cdr3_aa: CASSLEGGGRYGYTF
j_call: TRBJ2-7; v_call: TRBV5-6; clone_size: .; d_call: .; cdr3_nt: TGTGCCAGCGGGCCGATCTTGTCCTACGAGCAGTACTTC; cdr3_aa: CASGPILSYEQYF